The 21 T cell receptor beta chains below all came from one sample that was sequenced in a study of shared clonotypes between healthy human individuals (dated by TCRdb to 2018 to 2021). CD8 naive samples consisted of CD45RO-negative cells that were positively selected for CCR7, yielding a CD45RA+CCR7+ population without TemRA cells. Preparation of the library involved the immunoSEQ multiplex PCR assay. TCRdb's version of the immuneACCESS table is confined to in-frame rearrangements and falls short of the full clone set. An unresolved V gene accounts for under half of the shortfall where checked; the remainder is of unknown origin. In all, the sample holds about 2.1 million clones, and 85% to 95% of those were seen once. Roughly 1.7% of the sample lies in the top ten. The specimen was naive CD8+ T cells from PBMCs. This specimen's cell subset or site label, interpreted: CD45RA+CCR7+. The receptors originated from a man between 18 and 35 years old in good health. Some clones in this sample may be carry-over from other donors' samples.

In DNA, the CDR3 is TGTGCCAGCAGTTGGGGGACGGCTGGTGGCTACACCTTC. Its protein product is CASSWGTAGGYTF. The chain is built from TRBV6-5 and TRBJ1-2; D is possibly TRBD1 (5 bases). V dropped 4 bases and J dropped 7 bases, with 13 bases sitting between them. CDR1 is MNHEY and CDR2 is SVGAGI in the germline V gene. This CDR3 has 13 residues.

The chain has TRBV15 and TRBJ2-2, with 7 bases identical to TRBD1. There are 15 residues in the CDR3. CDR1 and CDR2 (germline): LNHNV, YYDKDF (reference sequence). Losses at the gene ends were 5 bases for V and 6 bases for J; bases not matched to a gene: 9. The CDR3 reads CATSASRGLPGELFF. Written as DNA, the CDR3 is TGTGCCACCAGCGCATCGAGGGGGCTTCCCGGGGAGCTGTTTTTT.

This clone was counted a few times. This chain joins TRBV27 and TRBJ2-7; a weak D match, TRBD1 (6 bases). There are 13 residues in the CDR3. The V end was cut by 4 bases, the J end by 6 bases, with 13 bases between. Per germline, CDR1 MNHEY and CDR2 SMNVEV (reference sequence). CDR3 sequence reads: CASSSGTPIEQYF. In nucleotides, the CDR3 is TGTGCCAGCAGTTCCGGGACACCAATCGAGCAGTACTTC.

This chain connects TRBV7-2 to TRBJ2-7; 8 bases line up with TRBD2. Germline V gives CDR1 SGHTA, CDR2 FQGNSA. The V and J ends lost 2 bases and 2 bases, in that order; junction bases with no gene match: 8. This CDR3 region has 16 residues. The CDR3 sequence is CASSLPSSGFTYEQYF. The CDR3 coding sequence is TGTGCCAGCAGCTTACCCTCTAGCGGGTTTACCTACGAGCAGTACTTC.

V and J are TRBV27 and TRBJ1-2; 9 bases are shared with TRBD1. CDR1 is MNHEY, CDR2 SMNVEV, per germline (reference sequence). The CDR3 consists of 14 residues. Trimming took 5 bases from V and 7 from J; bases not matched to a gene: 8. CDR3 protein: CASSQTGGLSGYTF. In nucleotides, the CDR3 is TGTGCCAGCAGTCAGACAGGGGGACTTTCTGGCTACACCTTC.

This clone showed up just once. The gene calls are TRBV30 and TRBJ1-6, with D hard to call. The CDR3 is 15 amino acids. The germline gives CDR1 GTSNPN, CDR2 SVGIG (reference sequence). The V and J ends lost 4 bases and 0 bases respectively, with 10 bases between them. This CDR3 reads CAWKVFGSYNSPLHF. As DNA, the CDR3 is TGTGCCTGGAAAGTGTTTGGCTCCTATAATTCACCCCTCCACTTT.

J is TRBJ1-2 and V is TRBV29-1, with a possible D match to TRBD1 (6 bases). CDR3 length: 15 amino acids. Deletions cut 7 bases from V and 2 bases from J, with 20 bases between. Germline V lookup: CDR1 SQVTM, CDR2 ANQGSEA. In DNA form, the CDR3 reads TGCAGCGCTAGACAGGAGAACGCACTAAACTATGGCTACACCTTC. Protein: CSARQENALNYGYTF.

This sequence joins TRBV11-2 and TRBJ2-1, with TRBD2 identical over 11 bases. Germline CDR1 is SGHAT and CDR2 is FQNNGV. Unmatched junction bases numbered 7, after V lost 4 bases and J lost 2 bases. This CDR3 contains 17 residues. The CDR3 loop reads CASSSTLAGGPYNEQFF. As DNA, the CDR3 is TGTGCCAGCAGCTCCACCTTAGCGGGAGGGCCCTACAATGAGCAGTTCTTC.

The V and J genes are TRBV9 and TRBJ2-1; D might be TRBD1 (6 bases). Deletions cut 4 bases from V and 0 bases from J, with 17 bases between. The CDR3 is made up of 17 amino acids. CDR1 is SGDLS and CDR2 is YYNGEE in the germline V gene. CDR3 region: CASSLSGTPISYNEQFF. Written as DNA, the CDR3 is TGTGCCAGCAGCCTATCCGGGACACCGATCTCCTACAATGAGCAGTTCTTC.

V and J are TRBV6-1 and TRBJ2-7; TRBD2 agrees at 10 bases. CDR3 size: 15 residues. CDR1 and CDR2 from the germline V gene are MNHNS and SASEGT. With V trimmed by 6 bases and J by 3 bases, 8 bases remained unmatched. The CDR3, as DNA: TGTGCCAGCAGGAGTTCCGCTAGCGGGAGCTACGAGCAGTACTTC. Translation gives CASRSSASGSYEQYF.

The gene calls are TRBV19 and TRBJ2-7; D ambiguous. In germline, CDR1 is LNHDA, CDR2 SQIVND (reference sequence). V was clipped by 3 bases and J by 4 bases, with 16 bases between them. This CDR3 has 15 amino acids. CDR3 region: CASSMRKTQLYEQYF. In DNA form, the CDR3 reads TGTGCCAGTAGTATGAGAAAGACCCAGCTGTACGAGCAGTACTTC. Filled out from reference TRBV19 and TRBJ2-7, the complete variable domain reads DGGITQSPKYLFRKEGQNVTLSCEQNLNHDAMYWYRQDPGQGLRLIYYSQIVNDFQKGDIAEGYSVSREKKESFPLTVTSAQKNPTAFYLCASSMRKTQLYEQYFGPGTRLTVT.

This chain uses TRBV5-4 with TRBJ2-7; no clear D gene. V gave up 1 base and J gave up 4 bases, with 12 bases separating them. This CDR3 contains 14 residues. CDR1 is SGHNT, CDR2 YYREEE, per germline (reference sequence). The CDR3 loop is CASSLYRDTYEQYF. The CDR3 nucleotides are TGTGCCAGCAGCTTGTATAGGGATACGTACGAGCAGTACTTC.

The rearrangement uses TRBV27 and TRBJ2-1; 7 nucleotides line up with TRBD1. This CDR3 has 15 residues. Germline lookup yields CDR1 MNHEY and CDR2 SMNVEV (reference sequence). The trim removed 0 bases at V and 10 bases at J, leaving 9 bases unmatched. CDR3 sequence reads: CASSLSSRGLNEQFF. The DNA of the CDR3 is TGTGCCAGCAGTTTATCGTCTAGGGGGCTTAACGAGCAGTTCTTC.

This chain connects TRBV28 to TRBJ2-7; D remains ambiguous. The CDR3 length is 13 residues. The V end was cut by 3 bases, the J end by 2 bases, with 8 bases between. Germline CDR1 and CDR2: MDHEN and SYDVKM. The CDR3 DNA follows: TGTGCCAGCAGTTTGTACAGAACCTACGAGCAGTACTTC. It encodes CASSLYRTYEQYF.

The chain links TRBV4-2 to TRBJ2-2; possibly TRBD2 for D (5 bases). There are 15 residues in the CDR3. Trimming cost V 4 bases and J 1 base, with 10 bases left between them. CDR1 and CDR2 from the germline V gene are LGHNA and YNFKEQ. The CDR3 DNA follows: TGTGCCAGCAGCCGGCCGGGAAAGAACACCGGGGAGCTGTTTTTT. Translated: CASSRPGKNTGELFF.

Here the CDR3 reads CASTSSPSGYGYTF. CDR3 nucleotide sequence: TGTGCCAGCACCTCAAGCCCTTCGGGCTATGGCTACACCTTC. The chain uses TRBV6-6 and TRBJ1-2; D call uncertain. V lost 7 bases to trimming and J lost 4 bases, with 16 bases between them. From germline, CDR1 is MNHNY and CDR2 SVGAGI (reference sequence). This CDR3 spans 14 amino acids.

This clone was detected only a few times. The chain links TRBV4-1 to TRBJ1-1, with D uncertain. Trimming cost V 0 bases and J 8 bases, with 7 bases left between them. In germline, CDR1 is MGHRA, CDR2 YSYEKL. The CDR3 loop spans 12 amino acids. This CDR3 reads CASSQDAREAFF. The CDR3 nucleotides are TGCGCCAGCAGCCAAGATGCGAGGGAAGCTTTCTTT.

The chain employs TRBV13 and TRBJ2-5; D remains unclear. Trimming stripped 3 bases from V and 1 base from J, with 15 bases between. The CDR3 is 16 residues long. Per the germline V gene, CDR1 is PRHDT and CDR2 is FYEKMQ (reference sequence). As DNA, the CDR3 is TGTGCCAGCAGCTTGGGCGGCCCTGGCACCCAAGAGACCCAGTACTTC. Translation gives CASSLGGPGTQETQYF.

The chain is built from TRBV19 and TRBJ1-1; 7 nucleotides match TRBD1. CDR1 is LNHDA, CDR2 SQIVND, per germline (reference sequence). The CDR3 covers 15 residues. V lost 6 bases to trimming and J lost 1 base; unmatched junction nucleotides: 8. The CDR3 sequence is CASSETGFSNTEAFF. In nucleotides, the CDR3 is TGTGCCAGTAGCGAGACAGGGTTTTCGAACACTGAAGCTTTCTTT.

The V gene is TRBV28, the J gene TRBJ1-1; unclear D gene. Trimming pared 5 bases from V and 1 base from J, leaving 8 bases between. This CDR3 is built from 13 residues. Germline CDR1 and CDR2: MDHEN and SYDVKM. The CDR3 is CASSIKANTEAFF. In DNA form, the CDR3 reads TGTGCCAGCAGTATAAAGGCGAACACTGAAGCTTTCTTT.

This clone was picked up a small number of times. This same CDR3 is encoded by further DNA sequences in the sample. This sequence joins TRBV28 and TRBJ1-5; 8 bases line up with TRBD1. CDR3 size: 14 residues. The trim removed 6 bases at V and 3 bases at J, leaving 4 bases unmatched. Looked up from germline, CDR1 is MDHEN and CDR2 is SYDVKM. CDR3: CASSLDRDNQPQHF. CDR3 coding DNA: TGTGCCAGCAGCCTGGACAGGGACAATCAGCCCCAGCATTTT.